The 23 T cell receptor beta chains below come from one sample, sequenced in a study of blood T cell repertoires in COVID-19. Only in-frame clones appear in the TCRdb table, and some are missing; sequencing was by immunoSEQ multiplex PCR. The data hold some 75,000 clones, with 75% to 90% observed a single time. The sequenced material came from peripheral blood. These receptors were collected from an elderly man with COVID-19, enrolled during active disease.

The chain couples TRBV6-5 to TRBJ1-2, with 9 bases matching TRBD1. The junction had 10 bases not matched to a gene; V was cut back by 5 bases and J by 6 bases. Germline-derived CDR1 and CDR2 are MNHEY and SVGAGI. The length of the CDR3 is 15 residues. For the CDR3, the DNA is TGTGCCAGCAGTACTCGGACAGGGGAGTTCGATGGCTACACCTTC. Translating gives CASSTRTGEFDGYTF.

V is TRBV5-5 and J is TRBJ1-5; D gene unclear. The CDR3 spans 15 residues. Germline CDR1 and CDR2: SGHKS and YYEKEE (reference sequence). V lost 2 bases and J 1 base, leaving 10 bases between the germline ends. CDR3 amino acids: CASSFRGGSNQPQHF. The CDR3 bases are TGTGCCAGCAGCTTTCGGGGAGGGAGCAATCAGCCCCAGCATTTT.

The chain couples TRBV19 to TRBJ1-1; 7 positions match TRBD1. Germline assignment: CDR1 LNHDA and CDR2 SQIVND (reference sequence). Unmatched junction bases numbered 13, after V lost 3 bases and J lost 6 bases. The CDR3 runs to 16 residues. The CDR3 reads CASSIPRSRGAAEAFF. The CDR3 DNA reads as TGTGCCAGTAGTATTCCCCGCTCCAGGGGGGCCGCTGAAGCTTTCTTT.

The chain combines TRBV5-1 with TRBJ2-1, with 12 bases lining up with TRBD2. V was clipped by 0 bases and J by 8 bases; unmatched bases: 6. In germline, CDR1 is SGHRS, CDR2 YFSETQ. CDR3 length: 16 residues. CDR3 amino acids: CASSLGLAGGQDEQFF. Written as DNA, the CDR3 is TGCGCCAGCAGCTTGGGGCTAGCGGGGGGGCAGGATGAGCAGTTCTTC.

This clone has only one observation. V and J are TRBV10-2 and TRBJ2-2, with 10 bases fitting TRBD2. There are 15 residues in the CDR3. J gave up 1 base and V 6 bases, and 2 bases lay outside the gene matches. The germline gives CDR1 WSHSY, CDR2 SAAADI. Here the CDR3 reads CASSQRGGNTGELFF. The DNA of the CDR3 is TGCGCCAGCAGCCAGCGGGGGGGGAACACCGGGGAGCTGTTTTTT.

The genes are TRBV18 and TRBJ2-2; D unresolved. With 3 bases removed from V and 6 bases from J, the gap between germline ends came to 8 bases. CDR1 and CDR2 from the germline V gene are KGHSH and LQKENI. The CDR3 extends over 13 amino acids. The CDR3 reads CASSPPTAGELFF. The DNA of the CDR3 is TGTGCCAGCTCACCCCCGACTGCCGGGGAGCTGTTTTTT.

This rearrangement joins TRBV18 to TRBJ1-2, with TRBD1 matching over 7 bases. The CDR3 has 13 amino acids. In germline, CDR1 is KGHSH, CDR2 LQKENI. V lost 5 bases to trimming and J lost 3 bases; unmatched junction nucleotides: 3. CDR3 loop: CASSYDRDYGYTF. The CDR3 coding sequence is TGTGCCAGCTCATACGACAGGGACTATGGCTACACCTTC.

This sequence joins TRBV28 and TRBJ1-1, with TRBD1 as a possible D gene (5 bases). Germline values: CDR1 MDHEN, CDR2 SYDVKM. Between the trimmed V and J ends, which lost 6 bases and 0 bases, there was a span of 5 bases. The CDR3 has 12 amino acids. CDR3 sequence (DNA): TGTGCCAGCAGAGGGGTGAACACTGAAGCTTTCTTT. Translated: CASRGVNTEAFF.

Relative to its sample, this clone is medium-sized. J is TRBJ1-6 and V is TRBV19, with 8 bases lining up with TRBD1. The CDR3 is made up of 13 amino acids. V gave up 10 bases and J gave up 10 bases; unmatched junction bases: 9. Germline CDR1 LNHDA, CDR2 SQIVND (reference sequence). This CDR3 is CATGQGINSPLHF. CDR3 DNA: TGTGCCACCGGACAGGGTATCAACTCACCCCTCCACTTT.

This chain connects TRBV9 to TRBJ1-6; D gene ambiguous. There are 16 residues in the CDR3. The germline CDR1 and CDR2 sequences are SGDLS and YYNGEE. V lost 3 bases to trimming and J lost 5 bases, with 15 bases between them. CDR3 residues: CASSDGANRDNSPLHF. CDR3 DNA sequence: TGTGCCAGCAGCGATGGAGCTAATCGGGATAATTCACCCCTCCACTTT.

The chain recombines TRBV6-5 with TRBJ1-1; a possible D gene is TRBD1 (5 bases). The CDR3 totals 15 residues. Germline V CDR1 and CDR2: MNHEY, SVGAGI. The V end was cut by 1 base, the J end by 2 bases, with 11 bases between. The CDR3 is CASSYLGRANTEAFF. The CDR3 DNA sequence: TGTGCCAGCAGTTACTTGGGGCGAGCTAACACTGAAGCTTTCTTT.

The chain employs TRBV2 and TRBJ1-2; 8 nucleotides agree with TRBD1. Germline-derived CDR1 and CDR2 are SNHLY and FYNNEI. This CDR3 spans 13 amino acids. V shed 11 bases, J shed 4 bases, and the junction held 9 bases outside the gene matches. CDR3 in amino acids: CAGTGGMSYGYTF. CDR3 nucleotides: TGTGCCGGAACAGGGGGAATGAGCTATGGCTACACCTTC.

The chain uses TRBV6-5 and TRBJ2-1; D remains unclear. The V gene lost 7 bases and the J gene lost 7 bases, with 17 bases spanning the gap. This CDR3 is built from 14 residues. Germline V CDR1 and CDR2: MNHEY, SVGAGI. CDR3 sequence reads: CASKKAHTTNEQFF. In nucleotides, the CDR3 is TGTGCCAGCAAAAAGGCGCATACTACAAATGAGCAGTTCTTC.

This rearrangement joins TRBV11-3 to TRBJ2-3; D gene ambiguous. With 7 bases removed from V and 4 bases from J, the gap between germline ends came to 12 bases. CDR3 length: 13 amino acids. CDR1 is SGHNT, CDR2 YENEEA, per germline. CDR3 sequence reads: CASTKVRSDTQYF. CDR3 bases: TGTGCCAGCACCAAGGTCAGGTCAGATACGCAGTATTTT.

V and J are TRBV19 and TRBJ1-1, with TRBD1 as a possible D gene (5 bases). Germline assignment: CDR1 LNHDA and CDR2 SQIVND (reference sequence). This CDR3 spans 16 amino acids. Trimming stripped 5 bases from V and 4 bases from J, with 20 bases between. CDR3 sequence: CASSLSLGEGSTEAFF. The CDR3 nucleotides are TGTGCCAGTAGTTTATCCCTTGGGGAGGGGAGCACTGAAGCTTTCTTT.

The chain links TRBV29-1 to TRBJ2-3; 9 bases align to TRBD2. There are 19 residues in the CDR3. Germline V gene lookup returns CDR1 SQVTM and CDR2 ANQGSEA. Losses at the gene ends were 1 base for V and 4 bases for J; bases not matched to a gene: 18. The CDR3 DNA is TGCAGCGTTGAAGTCCGGGGTCTAGCGGGGAATTCAGTAGCAGATACGCAGTATTTT. Protein: CSVEVRGLAGNSVADTQYF.

This chain joins TRBV2 and TRBJ1-2; 7 nucleotides line up with TRBD1. Germline V lookup: CDR1 SNHLY, CDR2 FYNNEI. This CDR3 has 20 amino acids. Trimming at V came to 3 bases and at J to 0 bases, leaving 19 bases not matched to a gene. In DNA, the CDR3 is TGTGCCAGCAGTGAGAAGTTAATTTGGGTCGGACAGGACTCTAACTATGGCTACACCTTC. This encodes CASSEKLIWVGQDSNYGYTF.

This rearrangement joins TRBV6-1 to TRBJ1-2; D is undetermined. CDR1 MNHNS and CDR2 SASEGT come from the germline V gene. The CDR3 consists of 15 residues. V lost 0 bases to trimming and J lost 0 bases, with 8 bases between them. The CDR3 DNA follows: TGTGCCAGCAGTGAAGCTTCCACAGCTAACTATGGCTACACCTTC. It encodes CASSEASTANYGYTF.

The chain links TRBV28 to TRBJ2-4; possible D gene TRBD1, 6 bases. CDR1 and CDR2 (germline): MDHEN, SYDVKM. There are 19 residues in the CDR3. V lost 3 bases to trimming and J lost 3 bases, with 24 bases between them. CDR3 residues: CASSLRVRGGFFDKNIQYF. The CDR3 coding sequence is TGTGCCAGCAGTTTGAGGGTCAGGGGTGGGTTTTTTGACAAAAACATTCAGTACTTC.

The rearrangement links TRBV6-4 to TRBJ2-7; D is possibly TRBD1 (5 bases). Germline CDR1 and CDR2: MRHNA and SNTAGT. The length of the CDR3 is 15 residues. Trimming pared 7 bases from V and 6 bases from J, leaving 22 bases between. The CDR3 loop reads CASNRHLSPGREQYF. CDR3 in DNA: TGTGCCAGCAACCGTCACCTTTCTCCAGGGCGCGAGCAGTACTTC.

The V and J genes are TRBV7-2 and TRBJ1-2; D is uncertain. The CDR3 totals 14 residues. Germline-derived CDR1 and CDR2 are SGHTA and FQGNSA. Trimming took off 2 bases at V and 4 bases at J, with 11 bases between the two ends. The CDR3 sequence is CASSLSREGYGYTF. CDR3 sequence (DNA): TGTGCCAGCAGCTTAAGCCGAGAGGGCTATGGCTACACCTTC.

This chain uses TRBV7-2 with TRBJ1-1; a possible D gene is TRBD1 (6 bases). Germline V gives CDR1 SGHTA, CDR2 FQGNSA. Trimming took off 1 base at V and 4 bases at J, with 16 bases between the two ends. This CDR3 has 16 residues. The CDR3 DNA is TGTGCCAGCAGCTTAGAATCGACAGGAAGGGGCACTGAAGCTTTCTTT. The encoded protein is CASSLESTGRGTEAFF.

This clone was counted a single time. The genes are TRBV21-1 and TRBJ1-6; the D call TRBD1 from the table was never checked on the DNA. TRBV21-1 is a documented pseudogene. This CDR3 has 16 amino acids. The chain's CDR3 is CASSKDIHSYNSPLHF. The DNA of the CDR3 is TGTGCCAGCAGCAAAGACATACACTCCTATAATTCACCCCTCCACTTT.